The rows below give T cell receptor beta chains drawn from one sample of a study of blood T cell repertoires in COVID-19. Profiled with immunoSEQ multiplex PCR; TCRdb holds only in-frame clones, not every one. Seen here are approximately 300,000 clones, around 90% observed once, and the top ten hold over 5%. Sequencing was done on a sample of peripheral blood. The origin of the receptors is a woman in her 50s with COVID-19, enrolled during active disease. Each CDR3 is given with its conserved first and last residue. D genes are given only for firm matches. Clone size is not always given. Where it is, it says once, few, many or a class for expanded clones.

>TRBV6-5|once|NA|TRBJ1-4
TGTGCCAGCAGTTACTCTCCAGGGGCGGTTAATGAAAAACTGTTTTTT
CASSYSPGAVNEKLFF
>TRBV19|NA|TRBD2|TRBJ2-1
TGTGCCAGTAGCCCGGGACTAACTTACAATGAGCAGTTCTTC
CASSPGLTYNEQFF
>TRBV14|NA|NA|TRBJ2-5
TGTGCCAGCAGCCGACAGGCCATAGGGGAGACCCAGTACTTC
CASSRQAIGETQYF
>TRBV19|NA|TRBD1|TRBJ2-7
TGTGCCAGTAGTACCAATCAACAGGGGATAAGGTACGAGCAGTACTTC
CASSTNQQGIRYEQYF
>TRBV19|NA|NA|TRBJ2-2
TGTGCCAGTAGTCACCCAGGGGACATGCGAGTGGAGCTGTTTTTT
CASSHPGDMRVELFF
>TRBV7-3|NA|TRBD2|TRBJ2-3
TGTGCCAGCAGCTTAAGTGGGACTATTAATACGCAGTATTTT
CASSLSGTINTQYF
>TRBV4-1|once|NA|TRBJ2-7
TGCGCCAGCAGCCAAGATTTGGAGCCAGAAGCAGGGTCAGTCAACGAGCAGTACTTC
CASSQDLEPEAGSVNEQYF
>TRBV19|NA|TRBD1|TRBJ2-7
TGTGCCAGTAGAGTGGGACAGGGGTCCGAGCAGTACTTC
CASRVGQGSEQYF
>TRBV18|NA|NA|TRBJ2-1
TGTGCCAGCAAAAAAGCGGCGAGCTCCTACAATGAGCAGTTCTTC
CASKKAASSYNEQFF
>TRBV28|NA|TRBD1|TRBJ2-2
TGTGCCAGCAGTTTAACCGCGGCGGGACAGGACCAGAACACCGGGGAGCTGTTTTTT
CASSLTAAGQDQNTGELFF
>TRBV18|NA|NA|TRBJ2-5
TGTGCCAGCTCACCTTCGGGAGAGACCCAGTACTTC
CASSPSGETQYF
>TRBV6-5|NA|NA|TRBJ1-4
TGTGCCAGCACCCCCCGGGGGGGGGAAAGGGAAAAACTGTTTTTT
CASTPRGGEREKLFF
>TRBV4-1|few|NA|TRBJ1-3
TGCGCCAGCAGCCAGGAGTTTGGAAACACCATATATTTT
CASSQEFGNTIYF
>TRBV5-1|NA|NA|TRBJ2-7
TGCGCCAGCAGCGCCCAGTGGGGGCTATCCTACGAGCAGTACTTC
CASSAQWGLSYEQYF
>TRBV6-5|NA|TRBD1|TRBJ1-1
TGTGCCAGCAGCTACAGGGGGCGAGATGTAGGGACTGAAGCTTTCTTT
CASSYRGRDVGTEAFF
>TRBV7-2|NA|TRBD2|TRBJ2-4
TGTGCCAGCAGCTCAGGACTAGCGGGAGAAGCCAAAAACATTCAGTACTTC
CASSSGLAGEAKNIQYF
>TRBV11-2|NA|TRBD2|TRBJ2-3
TGTGCCAGCAGCGTTAGGGGGACTAGTGCAGATACGCAGTATTTT
CASSVRGTSADTQYF
>TRBV7-2|NA|TRBD1|TRBJ1-1
TGTGCCAGCAGCTCAGGTAGGGGGCGATTGGCTGAAGCTTTCTTT
CASSSGRGRLAEAFF
>TRBV7-6|NA|TRBD2|TRBJ2-5
TGTGCCAGCAGCTTATACCCTAGCGGGGGACAAGAGACCCAGTACTTC
CASSLYPSGGQETQYF
>TRBV5-4|NA|NA|TRBJ2-5
TGTGCCAGCAGCCCCTCGCGGGCCGGGGAGACCCAGTACTTC
CASSPSRAGETQYF
>TRBV6-5|NA|NA|TRBJ1-1
TGTGCCAGCAGTTACTCCTACAGAAAGAACACTGAAGCTTTCTTT
CASSYSYRKNTEAFF
>TRBV19|few|TRBD2|TRBJ2-1
TGTGCCAGTACCCCTACATTTCTAGCGGGAGCACGCCACAATGAGCAGTTCTTC
CASTPTFLAGARHNEQFF
>TRBV11-2|few|TRBD1|TRBJ2-7
TGTGCCAGCAGCCATCAATCGAGGACAGGGGAGCACGAGCAGTACTTC
CASSHQSRTGEHEQYF
>TRBV2|few|NA|TRBJ1-2
TGTGCCAGCAGAACCCACCCGACTTCGGGCTATGGCTACACCTTC
CASRTHPTSGYGYTF
>TRBV5-1|NA|NA|TRBJ2-2
TGCGCCAGCAACGATAGGGGCGCGAACACCGGGGAGCTGTTTTTT
CASNDRGANTGELFF
>TRBV30|NA|TRBD1|TRBJ1-2
TGTGCCTGGGACGGACAGGATTTTAACTATGGCTACACCTTC
CAWDGQDFNYGYTF
>TRBV3-1/TRBV3-2|NA|TRBD2|TRBJ2-7
TGTGCCAGCAGCCCCGGACTAGCGGGAGAATTGGGCTACGAGCAGTACTTC
CASSPGLAGELGYEQYF
>TRBV7-8|NA|TRBD1|TRBJ2-1
TGTGCCAGCAGGTGGTTAGGGGACAGGGGGAGGAATGAGCAGTTCTTC
CASRWLGDRGRNEQFF
>TRBV5-6|NA|NA|TRBJ1-2
TGTGCCAGCAGCTTAAAAGGGGCTGGCTACACCTTC
CASSLKGAGYTF
>TRBV5-6|NA|NA|TRBJ2-6
TGTGCCAGCAGCTTGGTGCCAGGCAGGGTTTTAGAGGGGGCCAACGTCCTGACTTTC
CASSLVPGRVLEGANVLTF
>TRBV25-1|NA|TRBD1|TRBJ2-5
TGTGCCAGCAGGATCGGGACAGGGGGAGAGACCCAGTACTTC
CASRIGTGGETQYF
>TRBV5-1|NA|NA|TRBJ2-7
TGCGCCAGCAGCTTGACAGGGATAAACTACGAGCAGTACTTC
CASSLTGINYEQYF
>TRBV9|NA|NA|TRBJ2-2
TGTGCCAGCAGCGTTTCTACCGGGGAGCTGTTTTTT
CASSVSTGELFF
>TRBV18|NA|NA|TRBJ1-5
TGTGCCAGCTCACCGTCAGTGGCCTTTCCTAGCAATCAGCCCCAGCATTTT
CASSPSVAFPSNQPQHF
>TRBV7-2|NA|TRBD1|TRBJ2-2
TGTGCCAGCAGATGGACAGGGCGTGGTGTAGAGCTGTTTTTT
CASRWTGRGVELFF
>TRBV10-1|NA|TRBD2|TRBJ2-1
TGCGCCAGCAGTGAGTTCTCGACGGCTAGCGGGAGTCCCCAGTTCTTC
CASSEFSTASGSPQFF
>TRBV3-1/TRBV3-2|NA|TRBD2|TRBJ2-1
TGTGCCAGCAGCCCCCGAGCGGGGTTTTACAATGAGCAGTTCTTC
CASSPRAGFYNEQFF
>TRBV9|NA|NA|TRBJ1-4
TGTGCCAGCAGCGTAGGGGGTTTAACAGGGTCTAATGAAAAACTGTTTTTT
CASSVGGLTGSNEKLFF
>TRBV3-1/TRBV3-2|NA|NA|TRBJ1-1
TGTGCCAGCAGCCGGGCCAACACTGAAGCTTTCTTT
CASSRANTEAFF
>TRBV7-2|few|TRBD2|TRBJ2-7
TGTGCCAGCAGCTCTCTCTGGGGGGGAAACGAGCAGTACTTC
CASSSLWGGNEQYF
>TRBV19|NA|NA|TRBJ1-5
TGTGCCAGTAGTACCAAGAGGGATAGCAATCAGCCCCAGCATTTT
CASSTKRDSNQPQHF
>TRBV2|NA|NA|TRBJ2-5
TGTGCCAGCAAATCGGGAGAAACAGAGACCCAGTACTTC
CASKSGETETQYF
>TRBV5-5|NA|TRBD2|TRBJ2-3
TGTGCCAGCAGCCCCTATAGCGGGAGAGGCACAGATACGCAGTATTTT
CASSPYSGRGTDTQYF
>TRBV10-3|NA|TRBD1|TRBJ2-5
TGTGCCATCAGTGAGAACAGGGGTGAGACCCAGTACTTC
CAISENRGETQYF
>TRBV21-1|NA|NA|TRBJ1-4
TGTGCCAGCAGCAAGCATCGGACAGGGACGGATGAAAAACTGTTTTTT
CASSKHRTGTDEKLFF